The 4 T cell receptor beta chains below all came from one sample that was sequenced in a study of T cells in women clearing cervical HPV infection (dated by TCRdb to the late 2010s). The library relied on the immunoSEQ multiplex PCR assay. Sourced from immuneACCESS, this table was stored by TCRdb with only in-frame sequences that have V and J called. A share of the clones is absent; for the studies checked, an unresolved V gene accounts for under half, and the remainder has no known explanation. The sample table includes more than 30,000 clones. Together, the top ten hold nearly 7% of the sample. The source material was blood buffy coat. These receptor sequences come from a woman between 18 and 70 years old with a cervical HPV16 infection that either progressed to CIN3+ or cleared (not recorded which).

The CDR3 reads CASSTAGLAEAFF. The CDR3 DNA, read in part, is TGTGCCAGTAGTACGGCAGGGTTGGCTGAA. The J gene is TRBJ1-1, the V gene TRBV19; perhaps TRBD1 as D (5 bases). With the read ending 3 residues before the CDR3 end, the germline J gene is used to fill in that end. This CDR3 spans 13 amino acids. The germline V gene encodes CDR1 LNHDA and CDR2 SQIVND (reference sequence). V lost 4 bases, J lost 6 bases, and 12 bases lay in between. Full variable domain (missing parts from reference TRBV19 and TRBJ1-1): DGGITQSPKYLFRKEGQNVTLSCEQNLNHDAMYWYRQDPGQGLRLIYYSQIVNDFQKGDIAEGYSVSREKKESFPLTVTSAQKNPTAFYLCASSTAGLAEAFFGQGTRLTVV.

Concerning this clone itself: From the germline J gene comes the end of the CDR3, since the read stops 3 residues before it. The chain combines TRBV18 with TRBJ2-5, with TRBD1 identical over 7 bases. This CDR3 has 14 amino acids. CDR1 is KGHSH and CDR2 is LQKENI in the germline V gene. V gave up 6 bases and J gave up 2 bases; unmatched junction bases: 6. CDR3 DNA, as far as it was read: TGTGCCAGCTCTCGTAGGACAGGTCAAGAGACC. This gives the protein CASSRRTGQET. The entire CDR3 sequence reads CASSRRTGQETQYF.

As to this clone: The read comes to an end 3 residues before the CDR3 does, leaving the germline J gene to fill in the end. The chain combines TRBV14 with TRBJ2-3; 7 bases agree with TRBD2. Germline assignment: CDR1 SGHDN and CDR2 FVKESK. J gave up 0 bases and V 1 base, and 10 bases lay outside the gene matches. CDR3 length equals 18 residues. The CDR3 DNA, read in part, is TGTGCCAGCAGCCAAGGGCCCAAGCGGGGTTGGAGCACAGATACG. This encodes CASSQGPKRGWSTDT. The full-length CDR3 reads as CASSQGPKRGWSTDTQYF. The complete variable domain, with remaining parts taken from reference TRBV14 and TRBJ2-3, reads EAGVTQFPSHSVIEKGQTVTLRCDPISGHDNLYWYRRVMGKEIKFLLHFVKESKQDESGMPNNRFLAERTGGTYSTLKVQPAELEDSGVYFCASSQGPKRGWSTDTQYFGPGTRLTVL.

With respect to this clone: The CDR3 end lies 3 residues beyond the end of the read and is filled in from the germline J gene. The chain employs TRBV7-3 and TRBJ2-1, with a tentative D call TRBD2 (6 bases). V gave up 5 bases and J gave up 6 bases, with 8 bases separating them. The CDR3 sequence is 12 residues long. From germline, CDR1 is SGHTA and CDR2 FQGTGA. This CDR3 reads CASSPSANEQFF. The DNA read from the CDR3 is TGTGCCAGCAGCCCTAGCGCCAATGAG.